This T cell receptor (beta chain) came from a study of blood T cells in healthy people across ages. This clonotype has ten or more counts. What it recognizes is unknown. CDR3 length equals 16 residues. Looked up from germline, CDR1 is SGHTA and CDR2 is FQGNSA. J was trimmed by 4 bases and V by 4 bases; bases with no gene match: 7. Study observations and caveats: A strong correlation between TCR beta diversity and naive T cell percentage was seen.

With a J-beta primer mix and a sample-barcoded 5' primer, a second PCR ran about 6 to 11 cycles. TCRdb re-derived calls from the 5' RACE reads in MiXCR, one entry per CDR3 protein. The data contain approximately 1,700,000 distinct CDR3 sequences, around 40% of them singletons. Specimen: blood. This TCR was sampled from a human donor in good health. The V and J genes are TRBV7-2 and TRBJ2-3; the match to TRBD2 covers 11 bases. The CDR3 DNA is TGTGCCAGCAGCTATAGCGGGGGGGCCGGCGCAGATACGCAGTATTTT. It translates to CASSYSGGAGADTQYF.